This TCR beta chain was captured in a study of OX40 agonist ivuxolimab in advanced cancers. On the study more broadly: Age averaged around 58 years (range about 23 to 85), and less than 85% were male. Whole-study findings and limits: On average, a greater number of expanded clones characterised CD8+ T cells relative to CD4+.

Sequencing used immunoSEQ multiplex PCR; TCRdb keeps in-frame clones, though not all of them. The data hold approximately 75,000 clones, with roughly 80% observed a single time. This CDR3 has 17 residues. The V gene end was trimmed by 3 bases and the J gene end by 4 bases; junction bases not matched to a gene: 12. Germline CDR1 reads SEHNR; CDR2 reads FQNEAQ (reference sequence). Details on this clone: Its antigen is undetermined.

V usage is TRBV7-9 and J usage is TRBJ2-7; 10 nucleotides line up with TRBD1. This sequence was found in an adult with an advanced solid tumor such as melanoma, head and neck, liver or kidney cancer. Sample: CD4+ or CD8+ T cells sorted from blood, taken in a trial of the OX40 agonist ivuxolimab. The DNA for the CDR3 is TGTGCCAGCAGCTTCTTAGCCGGGACAGGGGTTGAATACGAGCAGTACTTC. This translates into CASSFLAGTGVEYEQYF.